This T cell receptor beta chain was found in a study of CD8+CD57+ T cells in acquired aplastic anemia (dated by TCRdb to 2016 to 2019). Background on the whole study: On average, sorted CD4+ and CD8+ cells yielded 2.5 to 3.5 ug of extracted DNA, with a range of about 0.18 to 30 ug. Healthy donor samples averaged roughly 9.9 million reads for CD4+ and 11 million to 14 million for CD8+ cells. Points the paper makes about the study in general: Approximately 31 CD8+ CDR3 sequences were found in both patients and controls but appeared to be highly expressed in patients and within the immunodominant clones of the patients. Patients and healthy controls showed no significant difference in CD8+ Simpson's diversity (P=0.060).

TCR beta VDJ combination and CDR3 sequence profiling used genomic DNA as the template. An Illumina HiSeq 2000 was used for TCR repertoire sequencing. From the authors' description of their analysis: TRBV/TRBJ rearrangement plots, CDR3 size and DJ length profiles, and Simpson's diversity index were used to evaluate the repertoires. The immunodominant clone was defined as the most abundant DNA sequence in deep sequencing data. CDR3 amino acid sequences were screened for sharing across subjects and were compared with published repertoires and the VDJdb database. The raw public reads went through TCRdb reprocessing: fastp at Q25, MiXCR clone calling, in-frame beta chains kept. Rows are combined by CDR3 protein, so each entry shows the most common genes and DNA. Here the V and J calls rest on TCRdb's processing, not on the authors' analysis. The table for this sample lists roughly 420,000 distinct CDR3 sequences; about two thirds of them were counted only once. The ten largest clones add up to approximately 3.8% of the sample.

TCR repertoires of sorted CD4+ and CD8+ blood T cells from severe aplastic anemia patients and healthy subjects were deep-sequenced in the study. Ficoll-Paque density gradient centrifugation was used to isolate peripheral blood mononuclear cells. Before DNA was extracted, CD4+ and CD8+ T cells were sorted using either FACS or magnetic beads. Regarding this clonotype: Its antigen target is currently unknown. Per-base quality was not reported, and no clone a single base away is much larger than it.

Inclusive of the bounding cysteine and phenylalanine, the CDR3 is 10 residues long. The read is trimmed to its CDR3 DNA, 30 bases read in frame from base 1. Based on the germline V gene, the CDR1 and CDR2 sequences are SGDLS and YYNGEE. Material for sequencing was sorted CD4+, CD8+, or CD8+CD57+ T cells (not recorded which) from PBMCs. The receptor comes from a human donor in good health, serving as a control. In this chain, TRBV9 is recombined with TRBJ2-7, with the identity of the D gene unclear. Here is the DNA: TGTGCTAGAGTAGTACACGAGCAGTACTTC. Its protein is CARVVHEQYF.